This T cell receptor (beta chain) is from a study of cytomegalovirus exposure and HLA in healthy donors. As for the study in general: Genetic ancestry analysis placed under 90% of the approximately 400 donors that were genotyped in the Caucasian-associated cluster.

This clone was seen a few times. Unmatched junction bases numbered 12, after V lost 2 bases and J lost 2 bases. The CDR3 loop spans 18 amino acids. Germline CDR1 and CDR2: MNHEY and SMNVEV (reference sequence). It was with 60 Vbeta and 13 Jbeta primers that the PCR ran. Profiled with immunoSEQ multiplex PCR; TCRdb holds only in-frame clones, not every one. This sample has 90,000 to 140,000 clones, with about 12% found just once. The receptor comes from a man aged 35-49 years in good health and CMV-seropositive. Sequenced sample: PBMCs. The chain is built from TRBV27 and TRBJ2-1, with TRBD2 matching over 7 bases. CDR3 DNA sequence: TGTGCCAGCAGTTTAGGGGCTAGCGGATCCTGGGCCTACAATGAGCAGTTCTTC. This translates into CASSLGASGSWAYNEQFF.